These 11 T cell receptor beta chains came from one sample sequenced in a study of cytomegalovirus exposure and HLA in healthy donors. PCR primers comprised 60 Vbeta and 13 Jbeta primers. Generated by immunoSEQ multiplex PCR, the TCRdb table keeps only in-frame clones and is missing some. The repertoire holds roughly 200,000 clones, with around 89% as singletons. Sequenced input: PBMCs. Receptors originate from a woman under 30 in good health and CMV-seronegative.

CDR3 nucleotides: TGTGCCAGCAGCTTAGTGGGACAGGGCTACACTGAAGCTTTCTTT. Translating gives CASSLVGQGYTEAFF. V usage is TRBV7-9 and J usage is TRBJ1-1; TRBD1 aligns across 9 bases. The CDR3 has 15 amino acids. Germline CDR1 is SEHNR and CDR2 is FQNEAQ (reference sequence). V gave up 1 base and J gave up 3 bases; unmatched junction bases: 3.

The V call is TRBV27, the J call TRBJ2-1, with D possibly matching TRBD2 (6 bases). The CDR3 covers 15 residues. Germline values: CDR1 MNHEY, CDR2 SMNVEV (reference sequence). V dropped 3 bases and J dropped 0 bases, with 9 bases sitting between them. In nucleotides, the CDR3 is TGTGCCAGCAGTTTCGACGGGAGCTCCTACAATGAGCAGTTCTTC. It specifies CASSFDGSSYNEQFF.

V and J are TRBV19 and TRBJ1-4, with 8 bases identical to TRBD1. Germline CDR1 reads LNHDA; CDR2 reads SQIVND (reference sequence). J lost 7 bases, V lost 7 bases, and 5 bases had no gene match. CDR3 length equals 13 residues. The CDR3 DNA follows: TGTGCCAGTAAAAACAGGGGGAGTGAAAAACTGTTTTTT. Translated: CASKNRGSEKLFF.

The chain combines TRBV6-6 with TRBJ2-3, with D tentatively TRBD2 (7 bases). This CDR3 has 15 residues. Trimming took 6 bases from V and 6 from J, leaving 19 bases between them. Germline CDR1 MNHNY, CDR2 SVGAGI (reference sequence). For the CDR3, the DNA is TGTGCCAGCAGAAGGGGGGGTTCAGGTTCGGATACGCAGTATTTT. This codes for CASRRGGSGSDTQYF.

The rearrangement links TRBV4-3 to TRBJ2-7, with D hard to call. V was cut by 1 base and J by 3 bases, with 7 bases left in between. Germline CDR1 LGHNA, CDR2 YSLEER. The CDR3 loop spans 13 amino acids. The CDR3 is CASSQASGYEQYF. The CDR3 DNA sequence: TGCGCCAGCAGCCAAGCATCCGGCTACGAGCAGTACTTC.

The table lists this clone with a few counts. The chain carries TRBV4-3 and TRBJ2-2, with D unresolved. Germline lookup yields CDR1 LGHNA and CDR2 YSLEER. The V gene lost 7 bases and the J gene lost 0 bases, with 12 bases spanning the gap. The CDR3 length is 15 residues. In DNA form, the CDR3 reads TGCGCCAGCACCGTCGCGGCAGCGAACACCGGGGAGCTGTTTTTT. Its protein is CASTVAAANTGELFF.

The rearrangement joins TRBV5-1 to TRBJ2-6; no clear D gene. CDR1 and CDR2 (germline): SGHRS, YFSETQ. V was cut by 0 bases and J by 0 bases, with 13 bases left in between. CDR3 length: 18 residues. DNA of the CDR3: TGCGCCAGCAGCTTGGATTGGTCCGCACACTCTGGGGCCAACGTCCTGACTTTC. Translated: CASSLDWSAHSGANVLTF.

The chain couples TRBV7-9 to TRBJ1-1; D unresolved. This CDR3 has 14 amino acids. Germline V lookup: CDR1 SEHNR, CDR2 FQNEAQ (reference sequence). V was clipped by 5 bases and J by 0 bases, with 10 bases between them. CDR3 region: CASSPSVLNTEAFF. The CDR3 coding sequence is TGTGCCAGCAGCCCTTCGGTCCTGAACACTGAAGCTTTCTTT. Variable domain in full (rest from reference TRBV7-9 and TRBJ1-1): DTGVSQNPRHKITKRGQNVTFRCDPISEHNRLYWYRQTLGQGPEFLTYFQNEAQLEKSRLLSDRFSAERPKGSFSTLEIQRTEQGDSAMYLCASSPSVLNTEAFFGQGTRLTVV.

The V call is TRBV7-2, the J call TRBJ2-5, with TRBD1 matching 9 bases. Looked up from germline, CDR1 is SGHTA and CDR2 is FQGNSA. CDR3 length equals 13 residues. After removal of 4 bases from V and 5 bases from J, the junction contained 2 bases not matched to a gene. The CDR3 spells CASSWDREETQYF. The CDR3 bases are TGTGCCAGCAGCTGGGACAGGGAGGAGACCCAGTACTTC.

This rearrangement joins TRBV27 to TRBJ1-2; D not resolved. From germline, CDR1 is MNHEY and CDR2 SMNVEV (reference sequence). This CDR3 has 9 residues. V shed 6 bases and J shed 10 bases, with 6 bases lying between them. As DNA, the CDR3 is TGTGCCAGCAGACGGTTCTACACCTTC. It codes for CASRRFYTF.

The table lists this clone with a count of one. The V call is TRBV2, the J call TRBJ2-3; TRBD2 might be the D (6 bases). V was clipped by 4 bases and J by 10 bases, with 21 bases between them. The CDR3 runs to 15 residues. In germline, CDR1 is SNHLY, CDR2 FYNNEI. Written as DNA, the CDR3 is TGTGCCAGCAGTGTGGCGGGACGGGGAATGTACTCGCAGTATTTT. Protein product: CASSVAGRGMYSQYF.